This TCR beta chain came from a study of cytomegalovirus exposure and HLA in healthy donors. Across the whole study: Within an early data release were about 80 million unique TCRs drawn from HLA-typed donors.

Unmatched junction bases numbered 6, after V lost 0 bases and J lost 9 bases. CDR1 and CDR2 from the germline V gene are SGDLS and YYNGEE. The CDR3 sequence is 14 residues long. For this clone: The antigen remains undetermined.

The PCR had 60 Vbeta and 13 Jbeta primers. As processed by the authors: Around 11 million of some 80 million unique TCR beta chains were shared, per a later count. Libraries were prepared by immunoSEQ multiplex PCR; TCRdb keeps only in-frame clonotypes and omits some of them. D and trimming come from the DNA, and the V and J calls and clone size come from that table. Of roughly 100,000 clones in the sample, roughly three quarters were seen once. Points from the study as a whole: Previously analyzed data showed that most TCR beta V segments were productive at a frequency of about 90% or about 30%. The only immune exposure information that was available was CMV serostatus.

The chain links TRBV9 to TRBJ2-1, with 7 nucleotides matching TRBD2. Sequenced sample: PBMCs. The sequence was collected from a male donor in good health and CMV-seropositive. The CDR3 DNA reads as TGTGCCAGCAGCGTAGGAAGCGGGAATAGTGAGCAGTTCTTC. Its protein product is CASSVGSGNSEQFF.